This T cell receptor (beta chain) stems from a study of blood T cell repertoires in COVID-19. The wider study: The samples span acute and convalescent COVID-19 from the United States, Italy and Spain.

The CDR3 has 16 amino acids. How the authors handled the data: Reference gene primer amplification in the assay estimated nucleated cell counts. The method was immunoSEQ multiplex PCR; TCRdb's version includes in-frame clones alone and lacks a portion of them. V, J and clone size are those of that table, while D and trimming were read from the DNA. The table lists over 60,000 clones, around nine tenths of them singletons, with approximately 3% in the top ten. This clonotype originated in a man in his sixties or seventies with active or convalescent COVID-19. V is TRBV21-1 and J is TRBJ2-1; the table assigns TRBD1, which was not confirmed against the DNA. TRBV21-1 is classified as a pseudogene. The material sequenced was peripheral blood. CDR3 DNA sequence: TGTGCCAGCAGCAAAGCGGGGGCAGGGGGGTACAATGAGCAGTTCTTC. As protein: CASSKAGAGGYNEQFF.